This T cell receptor beta chain was found in a study of tissue T cells after allogeneic stem cell transplantation. Study findings and constraints: Limitations included a small, clinically heterogeneous cohort and limited sampling depth. Within patients, tissue anatomy strongly shaped TCR repertoire composition.

Method: immunoSEQ multiplex PCR; TCRdb's copy keeps in-frame clones and lacks some. The sample records about 8,700 clones, roughly 44% being singletons. This clone was detected a few times. What it binds is unknown. Here the gene names and germline are mouse. The read ends 1 residue early relative to the CDR3; the germline J gene fills the gap. Time point noted: mouse harvest day 7 after allogeneic transplant. Each mouse received 10^7 T-cell-depleted marrow cells plus 10^6 splenic CD5+ T cells by tail vein. The germline V gene encodes CDR1 KGHPV and CDR2 FQNQEV (reference sequence). The V segment lost 2 bases and the J segment 3 bases; nucleotides outside the gene matches: 3. The CDR3 length is 15 residues.

The V and J genes are TRBV26 and TRBJ1-4; TRBD1 matches 7 bases. The sequence was collected from a female BALB/c mouse given C57BL/6 T cells with graft-versus-host disease after an allogeneic hematopoietic cell transplant. The sample taken for sequencing was skin. The sequenced CDR3 bases are TGTGCCAGCAGTCTGGTCGGGACAGCCAACGAAAGATTATTT. Translation gives CASSLVGTANERLF. The whole CDR3 reads CASSLVGTANERLFF.